This TCR beta chain appears in the sequencing data of a study of blood T cells in healthy people across ages (dated by TCRdb to about 2015). Some background on the complete study: Template switching captured roughly one uniquely barcoded TCR beta cDNA molecule per two T cells in model experiments. Age-related changes in TCR beta repertoire diversity were measured in the study by deep sequencing normalized with unique cDNA molecular identifiers. The donors were split into four age groups: young (average around 15 years), middle-aged (nearly 40), aged (more than 60) and long-lived (under 85). To avoid experimental bias, donors of different ages were randomly spread across the sequencing lanes. Two additional independent replicas of 1 million unique cDNA reads from the same blood draw were analyzed for two donors (one aged 18 to 30 and one aged 80 or older).

A word on this clonotype: Its binding antigen is unknown. It has no much larger one-base neighbor in the sample; base qualities were not kept.

The roughly 39 donors, aged 6 to 90 years, were systemically healthy Caucasian individuals from Russia. Around 9.7 milliliters of peripheral blood were collected from each donor into EDTA-treated Vacutainer tubes. Ficoll-Paque density-gradient centrifugation was used to isolate PBMCs, with at least 6.5 million per sample. Trizol reagent was used to extract total RNA from PBMCs, with at least 6 micrograms per sample. The percentages of naive CD45RAhigh/CD27high T cells were determined by flow cytometry on a PBMC aliquot from every donor. The CDR3, cysteine through phenylalanine, is 13 amino acids long. The sequence is cut down to CDR3 DNA, 39 bases in frame from base 1. For CDR1 and CDR2, the germline V gene lists MDHEN and SYDVKM. Relative to germline, V is 8 bases shorter and J is 4 bases shorter, with 12 bases between their ends. Broad study findings and their caveats: Because profiling used bulk unsorted PBMCs, naive and antigen-experienced compartments could not be compared conclusively. Compared with the aged group, the long-lived group had more naive CD4+ T cells, fewer expanded clones and increased TCR diversity, suggesting age selection. As age increased, observed TCR beta diversity per million T cells dropped in a roughly linear way, and a significant reduction was already evident by age about 40. The CMV infection status of donors was not known, potentially confounding age-related changes in expanded clonotypes. There was a strong correlation between observed TCR beta diversity and the percentage of naive T cells measured by flow cytometry. Estimates of total diversity based on one million sequenced T cells were regarded as lower bounds and as underestimates.

Library creation used 5' RACE. The second PCR ran for about 7 to 11 cycles and used a J-beta primer mix along with a sample-barcoded 5' primer. A unique molecular identifier was introduced onto each TCR beta cDNA molecule by a template-switch 5' adaptor carrying 12 random nucleotides. Each sample yielded at least 2.5 million CDR3-containing paired-end reads. All of the RNA was converted into first-strand cDNA using the Mint cDNA synthesis kit, with a TRBC-specific oligonucleotide serving as the primer. Following uracil-DNA glycosylase treatment, all cDNA underwent a first 18-cycle PCR with the universal primers M1SS and BC2_uni_R. In the authors' own workflow: Normalization of each sample was performed by random selection of 1 million high-quality reads, each carrying a distinct molecular identifier. Reads sharing molecular identifiers were discarded rather than binned into consensus sequences. MiTCR, run with a Q25 quality threshold and the strictest error-elimination algorithm, handled CDR3 identification, clonotype clustering and error correction. A nonparametric unseen species model with Euler transformation was used to estimate a lower bound on total TCR beta diversity. Using fastp at Q25 and MiXCR, TCRdb reprocessed the public reads and kept productive beta chains. Every entry covers one CDR3 protein and lists the most common genes and DNA from its rows. Here the V and J calls rest on TCRdb's processing, not on the authors' analysis. The table for this sample lists around 1,800,000 distinct CDR3 sequences; 35% to 50% of them were counted only once. The ten largest clones capture roughly 23% of the sample.

Sequencing was done on a sample of blood. The chain is assembled from TRBV28 and TRBJ2-1, with the D gene not confidently named. The receptor's source is a human donor in good health. The CDR3 loop reads CASGEEGYNEQFF. The nucleotide sequence reads as follows: TGTGCCAGCGGAGAGGAAGGGTACAATGAGCAGTTCTTC. The full variable domain, completed from the reference TRBV28 and TRBJ2-1 proteins outside the CDR3, reads DVKVTQSSRYLVKRTGEKVFLECVQDMDHENMFWYRQDPGLGLRLIYFSYDVKMKEKGDIPEGYSVSREKKERFSLILESASTNQTSMYLCASGEEGYNEQFFGPGTRLTVL.